The clone carrying this TCR beta chain was detected once. The PCR made use of 60 Vbeta and 13 Jbeta primers. Libraries were prepared by immunoSEQ multiplex PCR; TCRdb keeps only in-frame clonotypes and omits some of them. The data hold 80,000 to 95,000 clones, with roughly three quarters observed a single time. The sample belongs to a study of cytomegalovirus exposure and HLA in healthy donors. The V gene end was trimmed by 3 bases and the J gene end by 8 bases; junction bases not matched to a gene: 4. Germline assignment: CDR1 SGDLS and CDR2 YYNGEE. CDR3 length: 13 amino acids. Sequencing was done on a sample of PBMCs. This chain uses TRBV9 with TRBJ2-1; TRBD2 matches 8 bases. The origin of this receptor is a woman aged 40 to 50 in good health and CMV-seropositive. This CDR3 reads CASSAGTSHEQFF. The CDR3 DNA follows: TGTGCCAGCAGCGCCGGGACTAGTCATGAGCAGTTCTTC.